Shown below are 9 T cell receptor beta chains from a single sample sequenced in a study of prognosis after radiotherapy for stage I lung cancer. Genomic DNA was subjected to two-round multiplex PCR for amplification of TCR beta CDR3. Primers specific to each TRBV and TRBJ gene drove first-round PCR. TCRdb called the multiplex PCR reads again in MiXCR, with one record for every CDR3 protein. This table holds 15,000 to 20,000 distinct CDR3 sequences, around 42% found once. The sample consisted of PBMCs, taken before or after stereotactic body radiation therapy (not recorded which). The receptor set was obtained from a donor aged 50 or older with non-small cell lung cancer.

This clonotype was picked up many times. The rearrangement links TRBV5-1 to TRBJ2-5; TRBD1 matches at 7 bases. Germline V lookup: CDR1 SGHRS, CDR2 YFSETQ. V trimming: 4 bases; J trimming: 1 base; junction bases outside the gene matches: 1. CDR3 length: 13 residues. CDR3 sequence (DNA): TGCGCCAGCAGCCGACAGGGCCAAGAGACCCAGTACTTC. Translation gives CASSRQGQETQYF.

This clonotype was seen a few times. The V gene is TRBV4-2, the J gene TRBJ2-5; D might be TRBD1 (6 bases). V lost 4 bases, J lost 1 base, and 13 bases lay in between. The V gene's germline CDR1 is LGHNA and CDR2 YNFKEQ. CDR3 length: 15 amino acids. The DNA of the CDR3 is TGTGCCAGCAGCCCGCAGACAGGTTCCCAAGAGACCCAGTACTTC. Translating gives CASSPQTGSQETQYF.

This clonotype was detected ten times or more. V is TRBV5-1 and J is TRBJ2-7, with D maybe TRBD1 (5 bases). Trimming stripped 4 bases from V and 1 base from J, with 18 bases between. In germline, CDR1 is SGHRS, CDR2 YFSETQ. This CDR3 has 16 residues. The CDR3 nucleotides read TGCGCCAGCAGCCCGGCAGGGATGGGCATGTCCTACGAGCAGTACTTC. This gives the protein CASSPAGMGMSYEQYF.

The gene calls are TRBV20-1 and TRBJ2-1; TRBD2 is a possible D gene (5 bases). Germline CDR1 DFQATT, CDR2 SNEGSKA (reference sequence). Trimming took 0 bases from V and 10 from J, leaving 16 bases between them. This CDR3 spans 14 amino acids. In nucleotides, the CDR3 is TGCAGTGCTAGAGACGCCATTTCCGGGAAGGAGCAGTTCTTC. This sequence encodes CSARDAISGKEQFF.

This clonotype has at least ten counts. The rearrangement joins TRBV28 to TRBJ1-1; 10 nucleotides align to TRBD1. CDR1 is MDHEN, CDR2 SYDVKM, per germline. This CDR3 region has 15 residues. The junction had 5 bases not matched to a gene; V was cut back by 4 bases and J by 3 bases. CDR3 sequence (DNA): TGTGCCAGCAGTTCCGGGACAGGGGTGGACACTGAAGCTTTCTTT. It encodes CASSSGTGVDTEAFF. Combining the CDR3 with reference TRBV28 and TRBJ1-1 gives the whole variable domain DVKVTQSSRYLVKRTGEKVFLECVQDMDHENMFWYRQDPGLGLRLIYFSYDVKMKEKGDIPEGYSVSREKKERFSLILESASTNQTSMYLCASSSGTGVDTEAFFGQGTRLTVV.

The CDR3 DNA reads as TGTGCCAGCAGTTACGGGGGGCGGCCTAGCACAGATACGCAGTATTTT. It encodes CASSYGGRPSTDTQYF. The chain employs TRBV6-5 and TRBJ2-3, with D perhaps TRBD1 or TRBD2 (6 bases each). The length of the CDR3 is 16 residues. Germline V gene lookup returns CDR1 MNHEY and CDR2 SVGAGI. Trimming left V 2 bases short and J 0 bases short, with 12 bases between.

Notes on this clonotype: A read error may produce the germline difference seen at one junction end. The rearrangement joins TRBV7-2 to TRBJ1-5, with D hard to call. Germline CDR1 is SGHTA and CDR2 is FQGNSA. The CDR3 consists of 19 residues. The CDR3 loop is CASRLYSVPGSYSNQPQHF. The CDR3 bases are TGTGCCAGCAGATTATATTCCGTCCCCGGGTCCTATAGCAATCAGCCCCAACATTTT.

For this clonotype: Given the absence of the conserved phenylalanine or tryptophan at the CDR3 end, a read error is likely. The DNA is omitted, as the CDR3 cannot be located on it reliably, and the CDR3 follows TCRdb's listing. This chain uses TRBV27 with TRBJ2-1. The germline V gene has CDR1 MNHEY and CDR2 SMNVEV (reference sequence). The CDR3 totals 11 residues, both ends included. The CDR3 spells CASGFRNEKFL.

This clonotype ranks as medium-sized (0.01 to 0.1%). J is TRBJ2-7 and V is TRBV19, with D possibly matching TRBD1 (6 bases). The CDR3 extends over 13 amino acids. Trimming took off 4 bases at V and 6 bases at J, with 13 bases between the two ends. CDR1 is LNHDA and CDR2 is SQIVND in the germline V gene (reference sequence). CDR3 in DNA: TGTGCCAGTAGTACTACAGGGAATGGCGAGCAGTACTTC. Its translation: CASSTTGNGEQYF.